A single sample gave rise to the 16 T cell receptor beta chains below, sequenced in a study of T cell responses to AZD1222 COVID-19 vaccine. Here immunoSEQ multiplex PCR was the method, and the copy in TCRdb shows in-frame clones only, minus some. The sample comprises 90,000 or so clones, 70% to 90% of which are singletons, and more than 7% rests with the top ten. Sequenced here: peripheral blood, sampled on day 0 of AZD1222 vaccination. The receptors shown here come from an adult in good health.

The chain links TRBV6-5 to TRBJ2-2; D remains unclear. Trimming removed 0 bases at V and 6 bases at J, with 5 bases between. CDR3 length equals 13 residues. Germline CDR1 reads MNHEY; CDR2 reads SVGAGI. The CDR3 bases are TGTGCCAGCAGTTACTCGGGCCCCGGGGAGCTGTTTTTT. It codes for CASSYSGPGELFF.

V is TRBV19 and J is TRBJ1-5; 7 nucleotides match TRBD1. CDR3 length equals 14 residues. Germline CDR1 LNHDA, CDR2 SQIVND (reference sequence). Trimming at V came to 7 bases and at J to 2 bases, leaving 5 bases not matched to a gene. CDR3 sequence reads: CASTNRGGNQPQHF. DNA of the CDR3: TGTGCCAGTACTAACAGGGGTGGCAATCAGCCCCAGCATTTT.

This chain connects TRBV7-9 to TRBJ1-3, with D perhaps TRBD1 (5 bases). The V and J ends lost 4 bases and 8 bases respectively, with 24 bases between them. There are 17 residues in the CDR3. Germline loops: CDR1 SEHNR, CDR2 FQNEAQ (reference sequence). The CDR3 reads CASSSARSSRRRDTIYF. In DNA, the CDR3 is TGTGCCAGCAGCTCCGCCCGCTCTTCCCGCCGCAGGGACACCATATATTTT.

The CDR3 coding sequence is TGTGCCAGCAGCCAACAGCCCGTCTCTGGAAACACCATATATTTT. It yields the protein CASSQQPVSGNTIYF. The chain combines TRBV7-2 with TRBJ1-3, with D hard to call. V was shortened by 5 bases and J by 0 bases, with 11 bases between the two germline ends. This CDR3 contains 15 residues. Germline V gives CDR1 SGHTA, CDR2 FQGNSA.

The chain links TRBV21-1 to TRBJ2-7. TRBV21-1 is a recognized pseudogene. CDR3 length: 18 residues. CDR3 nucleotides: TGTGCCAACGGGGCCTCTGATTTAAGGCCAGTCCCTTCCTACGAGCAGTACTTC. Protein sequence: CANGASDLRPVPSYEQYF.

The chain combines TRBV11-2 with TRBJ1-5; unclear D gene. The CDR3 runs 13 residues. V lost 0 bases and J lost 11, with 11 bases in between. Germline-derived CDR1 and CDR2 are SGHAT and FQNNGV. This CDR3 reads CASSLDEDLAQHF. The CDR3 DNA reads TGTGCCAGCAGCTTAGACGAGGACCTGGCCCAGCATTTT.

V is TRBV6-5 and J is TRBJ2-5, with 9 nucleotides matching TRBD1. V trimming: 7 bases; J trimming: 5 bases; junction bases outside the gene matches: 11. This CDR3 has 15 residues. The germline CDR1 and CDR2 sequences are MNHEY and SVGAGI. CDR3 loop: CASTRAGTGRETQYF. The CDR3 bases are TGTGCCAGCACCCGAGCCGGGACAGGGAGGGAGACCCAGTACTTC.

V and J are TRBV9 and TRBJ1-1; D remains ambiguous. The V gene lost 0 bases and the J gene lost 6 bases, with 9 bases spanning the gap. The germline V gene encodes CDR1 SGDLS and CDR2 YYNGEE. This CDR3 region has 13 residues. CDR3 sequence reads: CASSVGPSAEAFF. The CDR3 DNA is TGTGCCAGCAGCGTAGGTCCCAGCGCTGAAGCTTTCTTT.

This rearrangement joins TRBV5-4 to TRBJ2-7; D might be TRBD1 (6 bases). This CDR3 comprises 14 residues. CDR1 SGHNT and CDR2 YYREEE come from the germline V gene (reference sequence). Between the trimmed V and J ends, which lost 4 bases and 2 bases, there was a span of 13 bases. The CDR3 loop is CASSTGQKAYEQYF. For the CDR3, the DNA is TGTGCCAGCAGCACCGGACAGAAGGCCTACGAGCAGTACTTC.

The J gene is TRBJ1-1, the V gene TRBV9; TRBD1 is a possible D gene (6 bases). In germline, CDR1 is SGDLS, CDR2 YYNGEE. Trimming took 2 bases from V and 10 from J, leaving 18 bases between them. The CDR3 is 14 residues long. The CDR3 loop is CASSVGDRPHGAFF. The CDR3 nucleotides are TGTGCCAGCAGCGTGGGAGACAGGCCCCACGGAGCTTTCTTT.

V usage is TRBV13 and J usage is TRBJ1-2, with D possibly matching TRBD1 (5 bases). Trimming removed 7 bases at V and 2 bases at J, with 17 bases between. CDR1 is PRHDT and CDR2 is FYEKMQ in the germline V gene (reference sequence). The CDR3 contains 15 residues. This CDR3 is CASNLGRGLNYGYTF. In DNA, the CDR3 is TGTGCCAGCAACCTCGGTCGGGGACTGAACTATGGCTACACCTTC.

The CDR3 DNA reads as TGTGCCAGCAGCCCGTCCGTAGTTGGGGCTGGCTACACCTTC. The encoded protein is CASSPSVVGAGYTF. This chain joins TRBV3-1 (or the pseudogene TRBV3-2) and TRBJ1-2, with D maybe TRBD1 (5 bases). Germline-derived CDR1 and CDR2 are LGHDT and YNNKEL (reference sequence). This CDR3 is 14 amino acids long. Trimming removed 4 bases from V and 7 bases from J, with 16 bases in between.

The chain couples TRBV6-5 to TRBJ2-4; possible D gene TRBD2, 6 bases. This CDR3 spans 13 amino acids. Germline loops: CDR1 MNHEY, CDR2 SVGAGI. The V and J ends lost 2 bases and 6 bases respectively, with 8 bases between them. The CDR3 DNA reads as TGTGCCAGCAGTTACGATAGCGGAAACATTCAGTACTTC. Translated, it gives CASSYDSGNIQYF.

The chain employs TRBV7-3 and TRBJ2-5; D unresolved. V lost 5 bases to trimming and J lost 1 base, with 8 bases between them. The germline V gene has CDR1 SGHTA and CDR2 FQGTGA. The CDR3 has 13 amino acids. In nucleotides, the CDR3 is TGTGCCAGCAGCCCCCTTGCCCAAGAGACCCAGTACTTC. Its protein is CASSPLAQETQYF.

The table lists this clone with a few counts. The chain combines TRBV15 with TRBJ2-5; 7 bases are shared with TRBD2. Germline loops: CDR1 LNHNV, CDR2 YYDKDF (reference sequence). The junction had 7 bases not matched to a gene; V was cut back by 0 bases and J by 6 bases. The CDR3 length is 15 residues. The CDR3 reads CATSREGRGDQTQYF. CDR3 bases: TGTGCCACCAGCAGAGAAGGGAGGGGAGATCAGACCCAGTACTTC.

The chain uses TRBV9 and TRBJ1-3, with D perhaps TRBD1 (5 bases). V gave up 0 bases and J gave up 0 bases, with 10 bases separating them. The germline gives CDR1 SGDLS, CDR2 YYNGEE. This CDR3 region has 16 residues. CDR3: CASSVGDSYSGNTIYF. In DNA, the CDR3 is TGTGCCAGCAGCGTAGGGGACTCCTACTCTGGAAACACCATATATTTT.